This T cell receptor beta chain was found in a study of blood T cell repertoires in COVID-19. Study context: Acute and convalescent COVID-19 specimens originated in the United States, Italy and Spain. Sources were T cells, B-cell-depleted T cells, or PBMCs; the material itself was cDNA or gDNA.

Trimming removed 3 bases from V and 6 bases from J, with 9 bases in between. CDR1 is LGHDT, CDR2 YNNKEL, per germline (reference sequence). The CDR3 runs to 12 residues. Assignments of participants to cohorts depended upon their own reported clinical history. Either two negative PCRs, clearance, or symptom resolution qualified Cohort 3 donors as recovered. The repertoire was sequenced with immunoSEQ multiplex PCR; TCRdb's copy has only in-frame clones and lacks some. Seen here are fewer than 250,000 clones, less than 85% observed once, and the top ten hold 3.2%. Source material: PBMCs or T cells enriched from blood (not recorded which). This TCR was recovered from a woman aged 25 to 39 who had recovered from COVID-19. The chain uses TRBV3-1 (or the pseudogene TRBV3-2) and TRBJ2-7, with D possibly TRBD2 on 5 matching bases. The CDR3 DNA reads as TGTGCCAGCAGCCACGGCCGGGGCGAGCAGTACTTC. Its translation: CASSHGRGEQYF.